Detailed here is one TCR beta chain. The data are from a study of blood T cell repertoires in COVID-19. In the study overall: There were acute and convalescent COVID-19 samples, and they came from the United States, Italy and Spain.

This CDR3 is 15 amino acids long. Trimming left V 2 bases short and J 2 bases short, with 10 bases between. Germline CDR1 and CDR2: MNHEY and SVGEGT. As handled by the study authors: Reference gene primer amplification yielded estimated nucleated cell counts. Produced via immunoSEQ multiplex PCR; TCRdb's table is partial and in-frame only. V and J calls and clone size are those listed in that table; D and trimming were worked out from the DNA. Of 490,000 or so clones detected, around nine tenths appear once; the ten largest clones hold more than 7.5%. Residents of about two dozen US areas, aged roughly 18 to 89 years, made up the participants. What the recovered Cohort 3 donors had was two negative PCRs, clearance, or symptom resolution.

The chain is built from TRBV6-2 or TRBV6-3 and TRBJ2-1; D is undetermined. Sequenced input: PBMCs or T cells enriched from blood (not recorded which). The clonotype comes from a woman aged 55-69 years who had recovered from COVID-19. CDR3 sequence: CASSYGPGPYNEQFF. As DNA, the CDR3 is TGTGCCAGCAGTTACGGGCCAGGCCCCTACAATGAGCAGTTCTTC.